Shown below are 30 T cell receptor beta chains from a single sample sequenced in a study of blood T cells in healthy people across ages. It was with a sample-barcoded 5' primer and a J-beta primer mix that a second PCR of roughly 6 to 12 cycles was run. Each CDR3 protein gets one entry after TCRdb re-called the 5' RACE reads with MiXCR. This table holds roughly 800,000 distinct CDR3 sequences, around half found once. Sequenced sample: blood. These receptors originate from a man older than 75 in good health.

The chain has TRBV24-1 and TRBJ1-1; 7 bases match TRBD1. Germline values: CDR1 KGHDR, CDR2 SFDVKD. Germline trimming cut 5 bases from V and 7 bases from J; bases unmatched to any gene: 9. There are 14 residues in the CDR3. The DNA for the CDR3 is TGTGCCACCAGTGCCCCCACAGGGGCAGGTGAAGCTTTCTTT. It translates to CATSAPTGAGEAFF.

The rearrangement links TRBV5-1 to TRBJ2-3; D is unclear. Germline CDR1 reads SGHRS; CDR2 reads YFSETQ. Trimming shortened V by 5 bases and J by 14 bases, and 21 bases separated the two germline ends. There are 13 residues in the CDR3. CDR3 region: CASSPGPAEDAYF. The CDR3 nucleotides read TGCGCCAGCAGTCCGGGCCCGGCGGAAGACGCGTATTTT.

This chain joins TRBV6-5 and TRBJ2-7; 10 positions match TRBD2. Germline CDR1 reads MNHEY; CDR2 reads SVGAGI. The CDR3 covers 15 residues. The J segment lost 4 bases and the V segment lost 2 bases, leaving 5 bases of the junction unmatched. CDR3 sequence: CASSYASGSTYEQYF. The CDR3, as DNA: TGTGCCAGCAGTTACGCTAGCGGGAGCACTTACGAGCAGTACTTC.

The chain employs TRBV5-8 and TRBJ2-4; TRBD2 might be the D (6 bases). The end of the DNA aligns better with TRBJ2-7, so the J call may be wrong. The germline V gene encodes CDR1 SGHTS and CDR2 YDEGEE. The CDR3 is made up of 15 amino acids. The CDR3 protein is CASSLGDFSTYEQYF. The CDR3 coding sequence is TGTGCCAGCAGCTTGGGGGACTTTTCAACCTACGAGCAGTACTTC.

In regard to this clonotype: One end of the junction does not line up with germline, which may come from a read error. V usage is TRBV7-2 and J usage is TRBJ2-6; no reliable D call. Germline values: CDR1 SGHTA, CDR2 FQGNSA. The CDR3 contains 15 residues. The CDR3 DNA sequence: TGTGCCCGCAGCCTAAGGGCCTCTGGGGCCAACGTCCTGACTTTC. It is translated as CARSLRASGANVLTF.

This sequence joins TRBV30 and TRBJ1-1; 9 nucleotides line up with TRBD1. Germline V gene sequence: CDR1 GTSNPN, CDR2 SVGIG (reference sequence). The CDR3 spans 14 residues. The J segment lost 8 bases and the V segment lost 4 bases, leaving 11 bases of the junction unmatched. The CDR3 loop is CAWTRTGAGAEAFF. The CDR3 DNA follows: TGTGCCTGGACCCGGACAGGGGCCGGGGCGGAAGCTTTCTTT.

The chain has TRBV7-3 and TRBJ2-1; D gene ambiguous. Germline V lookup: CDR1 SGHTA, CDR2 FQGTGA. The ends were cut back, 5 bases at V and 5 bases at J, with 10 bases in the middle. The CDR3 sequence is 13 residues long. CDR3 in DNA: TGTGCCAGCAGCCTCCTACCTAACAATGAGCAGTTCTTC. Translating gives CASSLLPNNEQFF.

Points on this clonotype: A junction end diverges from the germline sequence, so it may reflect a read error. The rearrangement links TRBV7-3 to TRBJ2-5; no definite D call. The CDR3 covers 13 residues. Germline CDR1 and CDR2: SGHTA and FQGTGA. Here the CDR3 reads CASSANSVNEQYF. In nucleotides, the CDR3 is TGCGCCAGCAGCGCCAATTCCGTCAATGAGCAGTACTTC.

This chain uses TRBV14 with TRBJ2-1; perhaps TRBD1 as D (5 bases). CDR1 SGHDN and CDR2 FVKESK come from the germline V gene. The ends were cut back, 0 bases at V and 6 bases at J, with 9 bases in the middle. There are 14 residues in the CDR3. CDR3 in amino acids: CASSQEGRANEQFF. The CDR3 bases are TGTGCCAGCAGCCAAGAGGGCAGGGCCAATGAGCAGTTCTTC.

The CDR3 reads CASTGQNYNEQFF. In nucleotides, the CDR3 is TGTGCCAGCACGGGACAGAACTACAATGAGCAGTTCTTC. The V gene is TRBV2, the J gene TRBJ2-1; 7 bases map to TRBD1. The CDR3 loop spans 13 amino acids. CDR1 is SNHLY and CDR2 is FYNNEI in the germline V gene. V was pared by 7 bases and J by 3 bases, with 3 bases of the junction left unmatched.

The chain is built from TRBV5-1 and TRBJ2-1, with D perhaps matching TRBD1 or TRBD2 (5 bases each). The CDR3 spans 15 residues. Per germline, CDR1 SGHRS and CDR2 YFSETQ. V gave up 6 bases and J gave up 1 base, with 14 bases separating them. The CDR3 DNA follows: TGCGCCAGCACACCAGATGGGGGTTCCTACAATGAGCAGTTCTTC. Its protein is CASTPDGGSYNEQFF.

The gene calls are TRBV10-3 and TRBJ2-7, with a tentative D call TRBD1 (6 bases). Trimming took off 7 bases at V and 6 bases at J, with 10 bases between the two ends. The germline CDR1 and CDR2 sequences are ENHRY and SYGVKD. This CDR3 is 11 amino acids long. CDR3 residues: CAIMDSTEQYF. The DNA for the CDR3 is TGTGCCATCATGGACAGCACCGAGCAGTACTTC.

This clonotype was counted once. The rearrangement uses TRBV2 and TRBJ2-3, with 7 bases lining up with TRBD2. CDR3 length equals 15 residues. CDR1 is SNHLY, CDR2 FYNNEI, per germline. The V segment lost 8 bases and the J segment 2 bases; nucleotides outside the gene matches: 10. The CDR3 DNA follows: TGTGCCAGCGGGGGGGACGGATTTGACACAGATACGCAGTATTTT. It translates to CASGGDGFDTDTQYF.

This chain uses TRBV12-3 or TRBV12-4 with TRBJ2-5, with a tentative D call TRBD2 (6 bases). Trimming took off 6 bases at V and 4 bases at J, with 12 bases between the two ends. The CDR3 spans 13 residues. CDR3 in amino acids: CASSWRATETQYF. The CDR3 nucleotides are TGTGCCAGCAGCTGGAGGGCCACAGAGACCCAGTACTTC.

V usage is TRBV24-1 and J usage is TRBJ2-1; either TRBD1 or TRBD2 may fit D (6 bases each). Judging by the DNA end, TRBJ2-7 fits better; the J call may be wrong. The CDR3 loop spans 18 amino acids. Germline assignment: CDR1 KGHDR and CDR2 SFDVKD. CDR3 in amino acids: CATSVLLGGTPSYNEQYF. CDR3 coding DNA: TGTGCCACCAGTGTCTTATTGGGCGGGACACCTTCCTACAATGAGCAGTACTTC.

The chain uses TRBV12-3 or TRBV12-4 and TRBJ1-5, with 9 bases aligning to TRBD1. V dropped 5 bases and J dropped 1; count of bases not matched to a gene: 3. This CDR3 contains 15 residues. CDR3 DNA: TGTGCCAGCAGTGAAACAGGGGGCAGCAATCAGCCCCAGCATTTT. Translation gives CASSETGGSNQPQHF.

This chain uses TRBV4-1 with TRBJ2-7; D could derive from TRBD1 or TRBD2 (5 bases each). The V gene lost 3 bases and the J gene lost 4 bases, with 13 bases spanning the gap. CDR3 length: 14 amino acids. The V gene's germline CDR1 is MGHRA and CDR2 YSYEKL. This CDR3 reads CASSQGERTYEQYF. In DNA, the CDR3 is TGCGCCAGCAGCCAGGGGGAGCGGACTTACGAGCAGTACTTC.

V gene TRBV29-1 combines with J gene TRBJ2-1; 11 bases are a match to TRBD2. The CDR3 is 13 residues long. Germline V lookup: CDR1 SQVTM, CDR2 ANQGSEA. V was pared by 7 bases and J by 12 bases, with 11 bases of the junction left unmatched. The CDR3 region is CSAEGTSGTGQFF. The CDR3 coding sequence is TGCAGCGCCGAGGGGACTAGCGGCACTGGGCAGTTCTTC.

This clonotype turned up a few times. The CDR3 reads CASPGLRNYGYTF. The CDR3 DNA follows: TGTGCCAGCCCGGGACTTCGAAACTATGGCTACACCTTC. This sequence joins TRBV2 and TRBJ1-2; perhaps TRBD1 as D (5 bases). This CDR3 has 13 residues. V was trimmed by 8 bases and J by 2 bases, leaving 12 bases between them. CDR1 SNHLY and CDR2 FYNNEI come from the germline V gene.

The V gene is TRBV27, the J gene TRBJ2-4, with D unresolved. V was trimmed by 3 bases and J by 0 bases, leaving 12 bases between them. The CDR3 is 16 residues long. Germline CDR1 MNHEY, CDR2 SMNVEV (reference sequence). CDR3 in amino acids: CASSLSSPLAKNIQYF. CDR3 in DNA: TGTGCCAGCAGTTTGAGCTCTCCTTTAGCCAAAAACATTCAGTACTTC.

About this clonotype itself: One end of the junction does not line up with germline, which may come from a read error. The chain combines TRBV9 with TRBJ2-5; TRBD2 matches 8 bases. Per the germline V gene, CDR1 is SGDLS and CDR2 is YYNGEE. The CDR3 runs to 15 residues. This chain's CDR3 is CASGVGGRLLETQYF. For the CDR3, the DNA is TGTGCCAGCGGCGTAGGCGGGAGGCTATTAGAGACCCAGTACTTC.

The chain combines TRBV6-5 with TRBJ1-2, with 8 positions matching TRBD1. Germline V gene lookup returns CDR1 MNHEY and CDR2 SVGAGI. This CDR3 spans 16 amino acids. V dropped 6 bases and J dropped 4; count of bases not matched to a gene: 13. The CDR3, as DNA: TGTGCCAGCAGCCCCCAACCGACAGGGGAGGGCTATGGCTACACCTTC. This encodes CASSPQPTGEGYGYTF.

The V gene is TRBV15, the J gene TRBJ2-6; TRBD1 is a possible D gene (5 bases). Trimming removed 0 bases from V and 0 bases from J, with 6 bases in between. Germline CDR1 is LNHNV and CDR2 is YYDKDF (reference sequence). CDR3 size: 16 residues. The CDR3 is CATSRDQGSGANVLTF. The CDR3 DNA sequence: TGTGCCACCAGCAGAGATCAGGGCTCTGGGGCCAACGTCCTGACTTTC.

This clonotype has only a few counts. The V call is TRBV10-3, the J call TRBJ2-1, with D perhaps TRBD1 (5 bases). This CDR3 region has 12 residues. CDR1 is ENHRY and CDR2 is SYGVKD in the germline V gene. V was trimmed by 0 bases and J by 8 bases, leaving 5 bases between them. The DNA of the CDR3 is TGTGCCATCAGTGAGTCAGGGGATGAGCAGTTCTTC. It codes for CAISESGDEQFF.

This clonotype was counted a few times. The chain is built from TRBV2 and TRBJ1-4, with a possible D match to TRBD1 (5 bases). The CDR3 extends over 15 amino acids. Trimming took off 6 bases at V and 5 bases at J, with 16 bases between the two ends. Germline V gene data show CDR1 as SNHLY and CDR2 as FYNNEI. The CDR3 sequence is CASRTTGTANEKLFF. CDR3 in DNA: TGTGCCAGCAGGACGACCGGGACGGCGAATGAAAAACTGTTTTTT.

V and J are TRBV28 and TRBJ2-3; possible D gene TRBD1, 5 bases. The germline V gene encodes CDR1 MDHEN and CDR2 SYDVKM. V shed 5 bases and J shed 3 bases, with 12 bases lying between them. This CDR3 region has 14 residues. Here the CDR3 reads CASSRLTVTDTQYF. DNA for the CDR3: TGTGCCAGCAGTAGGTTGACAGTGACAGATACGCAGTATTTT. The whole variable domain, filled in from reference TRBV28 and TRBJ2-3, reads DVKVTQSSRYLVKRTGEKVFLECVQDMDHENMFWYRQDPGLGLRLIYFSYDVKMKEKGDIPEGYSVSREKKERFSLILESASTNQTSMYLCASSRLTVTDTQYFGPGTRLTVL.

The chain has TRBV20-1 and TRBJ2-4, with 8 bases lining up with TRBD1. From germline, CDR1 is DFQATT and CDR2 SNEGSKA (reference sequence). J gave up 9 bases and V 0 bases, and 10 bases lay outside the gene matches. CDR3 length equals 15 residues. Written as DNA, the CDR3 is TGCAGTGCTAGAGATCGGGACAGGATCCGGGCCATTCAGTACTTC. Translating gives CSARDRDRIRAIQYF.

CDR3 sequence (DNA): TGCAGCATCGCCAACCCGCAAGAGACCCAGTACTTC. This sequence encodes CSIANPQETQYF. The chain couples TRBV20-1 to TRBJ2-5; D is unresolved. Germline V CDR1 and CDR2: DFQATT, SNEGSKA (reference sequence). The CDR3 sequence is 12 residues long.

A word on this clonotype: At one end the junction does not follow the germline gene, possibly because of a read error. CDR3 amino acids: CGARVGASSYNEQFF. In nucleotides, the CDR3 is TGCGGTGCTAGAGTGGGGGCGAGCTCCTACAATGAGCAGTTCTTC. This rearrangement joins TRBV20-1 to TRBJ2-1; TRBD1 is a possible D gene (6 bases). Germline CDR1 and CDR2: DFQATT and SNEGSKA (reference sequence). CDR3 length: 15 amino acids.

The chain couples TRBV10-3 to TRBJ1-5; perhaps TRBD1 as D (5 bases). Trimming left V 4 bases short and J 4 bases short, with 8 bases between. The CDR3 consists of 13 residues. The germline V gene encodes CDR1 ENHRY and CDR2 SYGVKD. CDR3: CAISGQRNQPQHF. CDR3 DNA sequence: TGTGCCATCAGTGGACAGCGTAATCAGCCCCAGCATTTT.